This T cell receptor beta chain is drawn from a study of blood T cells in healthy people across ages. Donors each provided roughly 9.6 milliliters of peripheral blood. In each sample, at least 6.5 million PBMCs were isolated. Through a sample-barcoded 5' primer and a J-beta primer mix, a second PCR was run for roughly 7 to 12 cycles. A single record per CDR3 protein comes from TCRdb applying MiXCR to the 5' RACE reads. The repertoire holds roughly 1.7 million distinct CDR3 sequences, with 34% as singletons. In the case of this clonotype: Its antigen remains unidentified. One end of the junction does not line up with germline, which may come from a read error.

Study outcomes and limitations: The long-lived group displayed more naive CD4+ cells, plus higher diversity, than the aged donors did. Possibly, changes in expanded clonotypes were confounded because donor CMV status was unknown.

Source material: blood. This receptor was obtained from a woman in her 30s in good health.

CDR3 amino acids: CSVRDYQRAEETQYF. In nucleotides, the CDR3 is TGCAGTGTTAGAGATTATCAGCGGGCAGAAGAGACCCAGTACTTC. The V gene is TRBV20-1, the J gene TRBJ2-5; D might be TRBD2 (6 bases). Germline CDR1 reads DFQATT; CDR2 reads SNEGSKA (reference sequence). The CDR3 length is 15 residues.